The next 10 T cell receptor beta chains were all read from a single sample in a study of cytomegalovirus exposure and HLA in healthy donors. The PCR employed 60 Vbeta primers together with 13 Jbeta primers. Sequencing used immunoSEQ multiplex PCR; TCRdb keeps in-frame clones, though not all of them. The sample has approximately 110,000 clones; 77% are singletons. Sequencing was done on a sample of PBMCs. The receptors were gathered from a human donor in good health.

This chain links TRBV28 with TRBJ1-1, with 8 bases identical to TRBD1. V trimming: 5 bases; J trimming: 7 bases; junction bases outside the gene matches: 9. CDR3 length equals 14 residues. Germline V gene lookup returns CDR1 MDHEN and CDR2 SYDVKM. The CDR3 is CASSRWQGASEAFF. CDR3 bases: TGTGCCAGCAGTCGGTGGCAGGGGGCTAGTGAAGCTTTCTTT.

The chain carries TRBV6-6 and TRBJ1-1, with 9 bases aligning to TRBD1. J gave up 5 bases and V 6 bases, and 4 bases lay outside the gene matches. The CDR3 runs 13 residues. Germline loops: CDR1 MNHNY, CDR2 SVGAGI (reference sequence). CDR3 in DNA: TGTGCCAGCAGGGACGACAGGGGGACTGAAGCTTTCTTT. Translated: CASRDDRGTEAFF.

This chain connects TRBV7-9 to TRBJ2-1; tentative D call: TRBD2 (6 bases). From germline, CDR1 is SEHNR and CDR2 FQNEAQ (reference sequence). This CDR3 region has 16 residues. Trimming stripped 1 base from V and 4 bases from J, with 14 bases between. The CDR3 nucleotides are TGTGCCAGCAGCTTAGGGTCGGGAGTAGGGTACAATGAGCAGTTCTTC. This translates into CASSLGSGVGYNEQFF. Variable domain in full (rest from reference TRBV7-9 and TRBJ2-1): DTGVSQNPRHKITKRGQNVTFRCDPISEHNRLYWYRQTLGQGPEFLTYFQNEAQLEKSRLLSDRFSAERPKGSFSTLEIQRTEQGDSAMYLCASSLGSGVGYNEQFFGPGTRLTVL.

The chain employs TRBV7-7 and TRBJ2-7; D gene unclear. The V end was cut by 3 bases, the J end by 2 bases, with 8 bases between. There are 13 residues in the CDR3. The germline V gene encodes CDR1 SSHAT and CDR2 FNYEAQ (reference sequence). As DNA, the CDR3 is TGTGCCAGCAGCTTTGGTCCGGCCTACGAGCAGTACTTC. It specifies CASSFGPAYEQYF.

This sequence joins TRBV10-1 and TRBJ2-3; D remains unclear. V shed 10 bases and J shed 2 bases, with 13 bases lying between them. The CDR3 loop spans 13 amino acids. Germline V gives CDR1 WNHNN, CDR2 SYGVQD (reference sequence). The CDR3 loop reads CANIRTPTDTQYF. CDR3 DNA sequence: TGCGCCAACATTCGAACCCCCACAGATACGCAGTATTTT.

This clone was detected only a few times. The chain couples TRBV11-2 to TRBJ2-3, with TRBD1 as a possible D gene (6 bases). This CDR3 contains 17 residues. V lost 6 bases, J lost 2 bases, and 21 bases lay in between. Germline loops: CDR1 SGHAT, CDR2 FQNNGV. CDR3 residues: CASRQPPRGYPTDTQYF. The DNA for the CDR3 is TGTGCCAGCAGACAGCCCCCCAGGGGATACCCCACAGATACGCAGTATTTT. Full variable domain (remainder filled in from reference TRBV11-2 and TRBJ2-3): EAGVAQSPRYKIIEKRQSVAFWCNPISGHATLYWYQQILGQGPKLLIQFQNNGVVDDSQLPKDRFSAERLKGVDSTLKIQPAKLEDSAVYLCASRQPPRGYPTDTQYFGPGTRLTVL.

V gene TRBV9 combines with J gene TRBJ2-7, with D possibly matching TRBD2 (7 bases). V was trimmed by 3 bases and J by 0 bases, leaving 10 bases between them. Germline lookup yields CDR1 SGDLS and CDR2 YYNGEE. This CDR3 contains 14 residues. CDR3 coding DNA: TGTGCCAGCAGCGGGGAGGGGGGCTCCTACGAGCAGTACTTC. This codes for CASSGEGGSYEQYF.

The V call is TRBV28, the J call TRBJ1-6; the match to TRBD1 covers 7 bases. After removal of 6 bases from V and 12 bases from J, the junction contained 8 bases not matched to a gene. CDR3 size: 13 residues. Germline V lookup: CDR1 MDHEN, CDR2 SYDVKM. In nucleotides, the CDR3 is TGTGCCAGCAGCCCCGGGACAGCGGGACCCCTCCACTTT. The encoded protein is CASSPGTAGPLHF.

V is TRBV7-6 and J is TRBJ2-1; perhaps TRBD1 as D (5 bases). The CDR3 loop spans 13 amino acids. The V gene lost 1 base and the J gene lost 6 bases, with 7 bases spanning the gap. Germline V lookup: CDR1 SGHVS, CDR2 FNYEAQ. The CDR3 here is CASSLVGANEQFF. The DNA for the CDR3 is TGTGCCAGCAGCTTAGTAGGGGCCAATGAGCAGTTCTTC. The variable domain in full, with the rest retrieved from reference TRBV7-6 and TRBJ2-1, is GAGVSQSPRYKVTKRGQDVALRCDPISGHVSLYWYRQALGQGPEFLTYFNYEAQQDKSGLPNDRFSAERPEGSISTLTIQRTEQRDSAMYRCASSLVGANEQFFGPGTRLTVL.

The V gene is TRBV29-1, the J gene TRBJ2-3; 7 bases fit TRBD1. The V segment lost 7 bases and the J segment 3 bases; nucleotides outside the gene matches: 4. Germline CDR1 reads SQVTM; CDR2 reads ANQGSEA. The CDR3 sequence is 12 residues long. CDR3 coding DNA: TGCAGCGCGTTACAGGGGACAGATACGCAGTATTTT. Translation gives CSALQGTDTQYF.